This T cell receptor (beta chain) was sequenced during a study of beta chain features in type 1 diabetes (dated by TCRdb to 2016 to 2019). With regard to the full study: Mean age, gender distribution, total cell number and subset yield were not different between patients and healthy donors. A total of approximately 100,000,000 sorted cells were examined across all samples, and the number of cells per subset was strongly correlated with RNA yield. The study compared TCRB repertoires of sorted circulating CD4+ T cell subsets between recently diagnosed type 1 diabetes patients and matched healthy donors. Naive and central memory subsets were obtained from all 30 or so donors, but regulatory and stem cell-like memory subsets were isolated from only 8 patients and roughly 8 healthy donors. Study-wide findings and limitations: PCR might favor shorter templates, but patient and control samples were amplified and corrected together, so any skew would affect both groups equally. In all four CD4+ subsets, TCRB CDR3 length was moderately but significantly shorter in type 1 diabetes patients. Naive, central memory and regulatory TCRB repertoires appeared to be more alike among patients than among healthy donors. Patients with type 1 diabetes made fewer insertions and deleted more nucleotides at VDJ recombination sites, implying thymic rearrangement abnormalities. Sequencing cDNA rather than genomic DNA could over-represent highly expressing activated cells, although activation and CD3 levels did not differ between groups. Only small numbers of individuals were included in the HLA sub-analyses, which left unresolved whether HLA type had any influence on TCRB rearrangement.

The entire isolated RNA was reverse transcribed using the High Capacity cDNA Reverse Transcription Kit, and thus expressed TCRB transcripts were sequenced. Deep immunoSEQ sequencing was performed on naive, central memory and regulatory T cell samples, with an average of around 3.4 million total reads per sample. Sorted cells were lysed in RLT buffer and RNA was extracted with DNase-treated RNeasy Micro or Mini kits, depending on cell number. Each cell subset was processed on its own to prevent cross-contamination, while patient and healthy donor samples were processed together. The immunoSEQ multiplex PCR was used to amplify TCRB sequences from cDNA, yielding 87-bp fragments that span the CDR3 region. The amplicons were sequenced using the Illumina HiSeq platform. As for the original processing: PCR bias was computationally corrected using synthetic template baselines, reads within Hamming distance 2 were collapsed, and singletons that could not be merged were discarded. Reads were aligned against IMGT so that V, D and J genes, CDR3 length and insertions or deletions at six rearrangement sites could be assigned. Clonotype counts were normalized to sorted cell number within each subset before computing true diversity and Gini coefficients with the tcR R package. The overlap coefficient, calculated on TCRB nucleotide sequences, was used to quantify repertoire sharing. TCRdb provides this immuneACCESS table in a form limited to in-frame rearrangements. Some clones are lacking; in checked studies, under half of them reflect an unresolved V gene, and why the rest are absent is not known. The DNA gave D and trimming, while V, J and clone size come from that table. The sample yields a few hundred thousand clones; about a tenth were counted once. The ten largest clones add up to about 1.2% of the sample.

Comment on this clone: No cognate antigen has been identified for it. Within one base of it there is no much larger clone, and no base qualities were kept.

From the cysteine through the phenylalanine, the CDR3 covers 13 amino acids. The sequence is cut down to CDR3 DNA, 39 bases in frame from base 1. V and J are truncated by 4 bases and 7 bases respectively, leaving an intervening sequence of 13 bases. CDR1 and CDR2 were assigned from the germline V gene (reference sequence) as SGHAT and FQDESV. From each donor, a single peripheral blood sample of around 120 mL on average was drawn into heparinised tubes. Using a panel that included CD45RO, CCR7, CD25, CD127, CD95 and CD27, naive, central memory, regulatory and stem cell-like memory CD4+ T cells were sorted on a BD FACSAria II. All sorted populations exceeded 95% purity. PBMCs were separated immediately by Lymphoprep density gradient centrifugation and were stained directly, without being cultured. So that batch effects would be minimized, each experiment stained and sorted samples in pairs, pairing one healthy donor with one patient.

Sequencing was done on a sample of central memory CD4+ T cells from blood. The TCR sequence derives from a young man in good health. The rearranged chain carries TRBV11-1 and TRBJ2-5, and possibly TRBD1, on 5 matching bases. The DNA sequence is TGTGCCAGCAGCTATAAGGGGCTCGGGACCCAGTACTTC. Its protein is CASSYKGLGTQYF.